One and the same sample provided the 13 T cell receptor beta chains below, sequenced in a study of CD8+ T cells in alopecia areata. RNA extraction and reverse transcription yielded cDNA as sequencing template. The method was immunoSEQ multiplex PCR; TCRdb's version includes in-frame clones alone and lacks a portion of them. The table includes about 87,000 clones, about three quarters detected once. Treatment defined: oral pan-JAK inhibitor, 5-10 mg twice daily. Sample: CD8+ T cells sorted from blood, taken between weeks 44 and 45, from a patient treated with tofacitinib. The source is a human donor with alopecia areata.

This chain joins TRBV29-1 and TRBJ1-4; 8 nucleotides match TRBD1. The V gene end was trimmed by 6 bases and the J gene end by 8 bases; junction bases not matched to a gene: 11. This CDR3 is 14 amino acids long. Germline V CDR1 and CDR2: SQVTM, ANQGSEA. CDR3 DNA: TGCAGCGTCCGATCGACAGGGGTGGGGGAAAAACTGTTTTTT. It encodes CSVRSTGVGEKLFF.

This clone has more than one count but fewer than ten. This chain connects TRBV28 to TRBJ1-1; no clear D. CDR1 is MDHEN and CDR2 is SYDVKM in the germline V gene. This CDR3 comprises 14 residues. V lost 8 bases to trimming and J lost 1 base, with 14 bases between them. The CDR3 protein is CASSHLVGNTEAFF. CDR3 bases: TGTGCCAGCTCCCATCTCGTTGGGAACACTGAAGCTTTCTTT. The entire variable domain, with the rest obtained from reference TRBV28 and TRBJ1-1, is as follows: DVKVTQSSRYLVKRTGEKVFLECVQDMDHENMFWYRQDPGLGLRLIYFSYDVKMKEKGDIPEGYSVSREKKERFSLILESASTNQTSMYLCASSHLVGNTEAFFGQGTRLTVV.

V usage is TRBV28 and J usage is TRBJ1-1; D gene uncertain. This CDR3 is 12 amino acids long. Germline V gene lookup returns CDR1 MDHEN and CDR2 SYDVKM. Between the trimmed V and J ends, which lost 7 bases and 4 bases, there was a span of 10 bases. The CDR3 DNA is TGTGCCAGCACTCGGAGAGTCACTGAAGCTTTCTTT. Protein: CASTRRVTEAFF.

This clone was seen a handful of times. The rearrangement joins TRBV7-6 to TRBJ2-3, with 10 nucleotides matching TRBD1. This CDR3 comprises 15 residues. The germline V gene encodes CDR1 SGHVS and CDR2 FNYEAQ. V shed 4 bases and J 5 bases; nucleotides not matched to a gene: 6. The CDR3 sequence is CASSSLDRGRDTQYF. In DNA form, the CDR3 reads TGTGCCAGCAGCTCCCTCGACAGGGGGCGAGATACGCAGTATTTT.

The chain carries TRBV2 and TRBJ2-1, with a tentative D call TRBD2 (6 bases). Trimming removed 9 bases at V and 3 bases at J, with 15 bases between. Germline CDR1 and CDR2: SNHLY and FYNNEI. CDR3 size: 14 residues. Written as DNA, the CDR3 is TGTGCCAGGAGCACTAGCTCTGGCTACAATGAGCAGTTCTTC. As protein: CARSTSSGYNEQFF.

This chain connects TRBV2 to TRBJ2-1; TRBD1 might be the D (5 bases). Germline assignment: CDR1 SNHLY and CDR2 FYNNEI. The CDR3 extends over 13 amino acids. V lost 8 bases to trimming and J lost 3 bases, with 11 bases between them. CDR3 nucleotides: TGTGCCAGCGTAGGTGGACACTACAATGAGCAGTTCTTC. Its protein is CASVGGHYNEQFF.

The chain carries TRBV29-1 and TRBJ1-2; D remains ambiguous. V was cut by 8 bases and J by 4 bases, with 14 bases left in between. Germline loops: CDR1 SQVTM, CDR2 ANQGSEA. The CDR3 covers 12 residues. Here the CDR3 DNA reads TGCAGCATAGACGGACCGGCCTATGGCTACACCTTC. This translates into CSIDGPAYGYTF.

This chain connects TRBV10-2 to TRBJ1-2; D may be TRBD1 (5 bases). Trimming took 3 bases from V and 8 from J, leaving 16 bases between them. CDR1 and CDR2 (germline): WSHSY, SAAADI. This CDR3 is 14 amino acids long. The CDR3 protein is CASSDAGIRYGYTF. The CDR3 bases are TGCGCCAGCAGTGACGCAGGGATACGGTACGGCTACACCTTC.

In this sample, this clone turned up a few times. The CDR3 DNA reads TGTGCCAGCAGCGCCCGACCTCGGGACAGTGAAGCTTTCTTT. Translated: CASSARPRDSEAFF. The gene calls are TRBV2 and TRBJ1-1, with 7 bases fitting TRBD1. In germline, CDR1 is SNHLY, CDR2 FYNNEI. Germline trimming cut 6 bases from V and 7 bases from J; bases unmatched to any gene: 11. The length of the CDR3 is 14 residues.

There are a few counts of this clone. The J gene is TRBJ2-2, the V gene TRBV7-8; no reliable D call. V lost 2 bases to trimming and J lost 5 bases, with 6 bases between them. In germline, CDR1 is SGHVS, CDR2 FQNEAQ. The CDR3 extends over 13 amino acids. CDR3 nucleotide sequence: TGTGCCAGCAGCTTAAAAAATACCGGGGAGCTGTTTTTT. It specifies CASSLKNTGELFF. Together with reference TRBV7-8 and TRBJ2-2, the CDR3 gives the full variable domain: GAGVSQSPRYKVAKRGQDVALRCDPISGHVSLFWYQQALGQGPEFLTYFQNEAQLDKSGLPSDRFFAERPEGSVSTLKIQRTQQEDSAVYLCASSLKNTGELFFGEGSRLTVL.

This chain links TRBV2 with TRBJ1-1; the D gene is possibly TRBD1 (6 bases). V gave up 8 bases and J gave up 8 bases, with 27 bases separating them. Germline V gene sequence: CDR1 SNHLY, CDR2 FYNNEI. This CDR3 region has 16 residues. The CDR3 sequence is CASDPGPVGTREEAFF. The CDR3 DNA reads as TGTGCCAGCGACCCAGGCCCTGTCGGGACAAGGGAGGAAGCTTTCTTT.

This clone was seen more than once but under ten times. The chain employs TRBV7-9 and TRBJ1-2, with a possible D match to TRBD1 (5 bases). Trimming shortened V by 8 bases and J by 8 bases, and 12 bases separated the two germline ends. The CDR3 loop spans 11 amino acids. Germline CDR1 SEHNR, CDR2 FQNEAQ (reference sequence). DNA of the CDR3: TGTGCCAGCGGGGACGTCGAAGGCTACACCTTC. Protein product: CASGDVEGYTF.

This clone was recorded a few times. The chain is built from TRBV4-3 and TRBJ2-1; D possibly corresponds to TRBD1 (6 bases). V lost 4 bases to trimming and J lost 6 bases, with 10 bases between them. The CDR3 is made up of 13 amino acids. Looked up from germline, CDR1 is LGHNA and CDR2 is YSLEER. The CDR3 protein is CASSPGQANEQFF. The CDR3 nucleotides are TGCGCCAGCAGCCCGGGACAAGCCAATGAGCAGTTCTTC.